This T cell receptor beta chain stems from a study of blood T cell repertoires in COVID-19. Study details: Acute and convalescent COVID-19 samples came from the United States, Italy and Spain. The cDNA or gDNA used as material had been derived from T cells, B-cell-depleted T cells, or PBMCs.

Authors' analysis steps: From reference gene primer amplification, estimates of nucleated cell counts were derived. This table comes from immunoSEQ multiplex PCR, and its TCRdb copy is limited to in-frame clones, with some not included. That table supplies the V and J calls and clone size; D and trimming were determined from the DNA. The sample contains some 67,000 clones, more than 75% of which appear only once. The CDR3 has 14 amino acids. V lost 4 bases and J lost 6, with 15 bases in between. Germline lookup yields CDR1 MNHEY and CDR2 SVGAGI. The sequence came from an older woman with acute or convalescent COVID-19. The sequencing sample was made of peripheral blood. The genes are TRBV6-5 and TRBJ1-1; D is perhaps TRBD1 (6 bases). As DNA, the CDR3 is TGTGCCAGCAGTTTCCAACAGGGTTCCTCTGAAGCTTTCTTT. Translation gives CASSFQQGSSEAFF.